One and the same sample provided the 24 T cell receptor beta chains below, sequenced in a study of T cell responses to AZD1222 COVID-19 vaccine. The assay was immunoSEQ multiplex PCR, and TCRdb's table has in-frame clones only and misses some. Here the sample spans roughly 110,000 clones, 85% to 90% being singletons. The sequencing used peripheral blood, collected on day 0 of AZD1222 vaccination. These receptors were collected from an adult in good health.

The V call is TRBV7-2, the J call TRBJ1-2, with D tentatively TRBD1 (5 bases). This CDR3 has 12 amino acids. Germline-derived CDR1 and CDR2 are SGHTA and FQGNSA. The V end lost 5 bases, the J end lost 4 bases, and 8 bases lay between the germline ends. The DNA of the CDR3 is TGTGCCAGCAGCCGTGACAGCTATGGCTACACCTTC. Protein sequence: CASSRDSYGYTF.

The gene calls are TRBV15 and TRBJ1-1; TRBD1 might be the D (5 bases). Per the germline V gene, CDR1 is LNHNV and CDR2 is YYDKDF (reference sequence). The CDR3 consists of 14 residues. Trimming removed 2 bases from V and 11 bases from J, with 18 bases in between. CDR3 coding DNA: TGTGCCACCAGCAGAAGGGGCGGGGGGAACAGGGCTTTCTTT. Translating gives CATSRRGGGNRAFF.

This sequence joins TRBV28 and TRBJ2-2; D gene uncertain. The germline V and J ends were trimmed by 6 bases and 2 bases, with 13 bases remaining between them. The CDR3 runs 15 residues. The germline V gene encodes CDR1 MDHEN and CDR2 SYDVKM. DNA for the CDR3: TGTGCCAGCAGCCTTCCAGGTGTCAACACCGGGGAGCTGTTTTTT. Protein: CASSLPGVNTGELFF.

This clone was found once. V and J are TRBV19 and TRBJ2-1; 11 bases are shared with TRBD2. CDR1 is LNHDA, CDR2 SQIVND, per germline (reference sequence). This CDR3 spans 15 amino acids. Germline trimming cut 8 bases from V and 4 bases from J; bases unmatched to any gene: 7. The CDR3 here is CASAMVAGGYNEQFF. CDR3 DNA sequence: TGTGCCAGTGCCATGGTAGCGGGAGGGTACAATGAGCAGTTCTTC.

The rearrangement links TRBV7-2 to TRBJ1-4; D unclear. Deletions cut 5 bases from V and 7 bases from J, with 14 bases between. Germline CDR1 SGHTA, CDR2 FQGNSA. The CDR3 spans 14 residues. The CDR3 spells CASSLGGLGEKLFF. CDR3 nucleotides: TGTGCCAGCAGCCTAGGAGGGTTGGGTGAAAAACTGTTTTTT.

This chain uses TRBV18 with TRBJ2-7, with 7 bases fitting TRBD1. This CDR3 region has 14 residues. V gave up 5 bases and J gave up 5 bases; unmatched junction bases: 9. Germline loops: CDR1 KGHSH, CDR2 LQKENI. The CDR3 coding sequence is TGTGCCAGCTCATCCAACAGGGGAGTCAACGAGCAGTACTTC. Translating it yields CASSSNRGVNEQYF.

CDR3 loop: CASSSRLQGFSGNTIYF. The DNA of the CDR3 is TGTGCCAGCAGCTCGCGACTACAGGGATTCTCTGGAAACACCATATATTTT. The chain is built from TRBV5-5 and TRBJ1-3, with a possible D match to TRBD1 (6 bases). The CDR3 length is 17 residues. Per the germline V gene, CDR1 is SGHKS and CDR2 is YYEKEE (reference sequence). V was clipped by 3 bases and J by 0 bases, with 16 bases between them.

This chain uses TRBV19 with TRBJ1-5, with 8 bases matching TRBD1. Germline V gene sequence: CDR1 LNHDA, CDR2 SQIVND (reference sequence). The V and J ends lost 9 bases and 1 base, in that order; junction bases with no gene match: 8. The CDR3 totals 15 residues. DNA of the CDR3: TGTGCCAGCTTACAATACAGGGGGAGCAATCAGCCCCAGCATTTT. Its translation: CASLQYRGSNQPQHF.

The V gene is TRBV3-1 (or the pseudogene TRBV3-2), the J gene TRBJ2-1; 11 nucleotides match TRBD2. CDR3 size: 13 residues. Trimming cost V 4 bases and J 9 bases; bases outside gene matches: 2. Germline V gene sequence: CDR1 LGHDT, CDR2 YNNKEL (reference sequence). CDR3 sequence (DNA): TGTGCCAGCAGCCGACTAGCGGGACGTGAGCAGTTCTTC. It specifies CASSRLAGREQFF.

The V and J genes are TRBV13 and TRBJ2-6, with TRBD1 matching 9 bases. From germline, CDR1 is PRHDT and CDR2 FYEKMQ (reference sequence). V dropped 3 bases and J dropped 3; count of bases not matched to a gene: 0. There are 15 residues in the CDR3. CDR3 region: CASSLGQGGANVLTF. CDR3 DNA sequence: TGTGCCAGCAGCTTGGGACAGGGTGGGGCCAACGTCCTGACTTTC. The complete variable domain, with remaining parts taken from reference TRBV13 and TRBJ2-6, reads AAGVIQSPRHLIKEKRETATLKCYPIPRHDTVYWYQQGPGQDPQFLISFYEKMQSDKGSIPDRFSAQQFSDYHSELNMSSLELGDSALYFCASSLGQGGANVLTFGAGSRLTVL.

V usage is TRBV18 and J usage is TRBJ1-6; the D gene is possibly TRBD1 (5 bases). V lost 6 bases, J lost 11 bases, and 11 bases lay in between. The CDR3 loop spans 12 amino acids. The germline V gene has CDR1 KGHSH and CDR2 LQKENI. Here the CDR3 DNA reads TGTGCCAGCTCCCCGACAGAAACACCCCTCCACTTT. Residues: CASSPTETPLHF.

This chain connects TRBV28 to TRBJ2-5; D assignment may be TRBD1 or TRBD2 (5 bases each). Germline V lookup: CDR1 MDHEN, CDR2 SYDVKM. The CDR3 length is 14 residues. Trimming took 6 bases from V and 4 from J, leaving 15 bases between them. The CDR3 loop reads CASSPDNRGETQYF. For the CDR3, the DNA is TGTGCCAGCAGCCCGGACAATCGGGGAGAGACCCAGTACTTC.

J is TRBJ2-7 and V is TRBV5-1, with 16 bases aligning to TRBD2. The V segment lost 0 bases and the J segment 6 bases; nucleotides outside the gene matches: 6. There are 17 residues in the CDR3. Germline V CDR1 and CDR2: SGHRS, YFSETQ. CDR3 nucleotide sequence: TGCGCCAGCAGCTTGGCTCCTGGGACTAGCGGGAGGGGCGAGCAGTACTTC. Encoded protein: CASSLAPGTSGRGEQYF.

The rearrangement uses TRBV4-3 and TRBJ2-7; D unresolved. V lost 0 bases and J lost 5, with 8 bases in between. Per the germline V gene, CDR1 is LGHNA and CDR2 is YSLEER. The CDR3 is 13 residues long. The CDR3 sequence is CASSQEGWHEQYF. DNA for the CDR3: TGCGCCAGCAGCCAAGAGGGCTGGCACGAGCAGTACTTC.

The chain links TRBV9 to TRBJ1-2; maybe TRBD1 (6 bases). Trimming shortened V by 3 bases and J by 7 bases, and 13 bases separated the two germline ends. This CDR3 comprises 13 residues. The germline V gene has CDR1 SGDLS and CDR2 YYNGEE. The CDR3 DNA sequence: TGTGCCAGCAGCGCTACTACAGGGTCTGGCTACACCTTC. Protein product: CASSATTGSGYTF.

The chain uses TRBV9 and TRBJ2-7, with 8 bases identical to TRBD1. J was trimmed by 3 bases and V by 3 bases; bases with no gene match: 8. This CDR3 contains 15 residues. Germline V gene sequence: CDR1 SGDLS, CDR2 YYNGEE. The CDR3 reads CASSEGGTGYYEQYF. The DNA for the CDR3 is TGTGCCAGCAGCGAGGGTGGGACAGGCTACTACGAGCAGTACTTC.

The CDR3 DNA reads as TGTGCCAGCAGCTTGGAACAGGGGGCCTACAATGAGCAGTTCTTC. It translates to CASSLEQGAYNEQFF. J is TRBJ2-1 and V is TRBV5-4, with 8 bases identical to TRBD1. The trim removed 0 bases at V and 2 bases at J, leaving 1 base unmatched. This CDR3 spans 15 amino acids. Germline V gene sequence: CDR1 SGHNT, CDR2 YYREEE (reference sequence). Full variable domain (rest looked up from reference TRBV5-4 and TRBJ2-1): ETGVTQSPTHLIKTRGQQVTLRCSSQSGHNTVSWYQQALGQGPQFIFQYYREEENGRGNFPPRFSGLQFPNYSSELNVNALELDDSALYLCASSLEQGAYNEQFFGPGTRLTVL.

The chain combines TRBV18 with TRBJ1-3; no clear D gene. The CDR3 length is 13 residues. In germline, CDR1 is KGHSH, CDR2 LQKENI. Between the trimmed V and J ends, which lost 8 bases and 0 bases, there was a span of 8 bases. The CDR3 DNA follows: TGTGCCAGCGCGAAGGACTCTGGAAACACCATATATTTT. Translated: CASAKDSGNTIYF. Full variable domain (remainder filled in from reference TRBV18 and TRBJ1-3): NAGVMQNPRHLVRRRGQEARLRCSPMKGHSHVYWYRQLPEEGLKFMVYLQKENIIDESGMPKERFSAEFPKEGPSILRIQQVVRGDSAAYFCASAKDSGNTIYFGEGSWLTVV.

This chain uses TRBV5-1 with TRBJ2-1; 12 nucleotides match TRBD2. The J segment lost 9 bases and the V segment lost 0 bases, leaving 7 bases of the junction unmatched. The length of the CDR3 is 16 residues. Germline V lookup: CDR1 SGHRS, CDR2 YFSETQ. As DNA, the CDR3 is TGCGCCAGCAGCTTGGGTACGACTAGCGGGAGTAGTGAGCAGTTCTTC. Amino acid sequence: CASSLGTTSGSSEQFF.

The CDR3 DNA is TGTGCCAGCAGCTTATCTGGCGGGAGCTCCTACAATGAGCAGTTCTTC. It codes for CASSLSGGSSYNEQFF. The chain carries TRBV7-2 and TRBJ2-1, with TRBD2 matching 7 bases. Germline CDR1 reads SGHTA; CDR2 reads FQGNSA. The CDR3 consists of 16 residues. With 2 bases clipped from V and 0 bases from J, the junction kept 4 bases outside the gene matches.

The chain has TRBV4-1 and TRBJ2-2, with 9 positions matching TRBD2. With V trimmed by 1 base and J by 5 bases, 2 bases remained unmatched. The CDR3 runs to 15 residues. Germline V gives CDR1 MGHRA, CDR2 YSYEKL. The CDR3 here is CASSQVLAGTGELFF. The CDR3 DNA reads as TGCGCCAGCAGCCAAGTTCTAGCGGGGACCGGGGAGCTGTTTTTT.

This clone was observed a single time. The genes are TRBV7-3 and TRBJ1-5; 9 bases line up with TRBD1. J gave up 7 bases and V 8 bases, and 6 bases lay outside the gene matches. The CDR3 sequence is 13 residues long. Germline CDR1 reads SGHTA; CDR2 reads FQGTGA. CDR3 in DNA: TGTGCCAGCGCTCTTGACAGGGGGCAGCCCCAGCATTTT. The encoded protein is CASALDRGQPQHF.

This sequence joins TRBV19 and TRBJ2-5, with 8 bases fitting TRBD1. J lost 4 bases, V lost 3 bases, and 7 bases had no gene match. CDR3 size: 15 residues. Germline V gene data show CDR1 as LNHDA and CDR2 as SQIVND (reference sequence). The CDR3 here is CASSIGTGGGETQYF. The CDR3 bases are TGTGCCAGTAGTATCGGCACAGGGGGAGGAGAGACCCAGTACTTC. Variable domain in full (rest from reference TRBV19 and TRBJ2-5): DGGITQSPKYLFRKEGQNVTLSCEQNLNHDAMYWYRQDPGQGLRLIYYSQIVNDFQKGDIAEGYSVSREKKESFPLTVTSAQKNPTAFYLCASSIGTGGGETQYFGPGTRLLVL.

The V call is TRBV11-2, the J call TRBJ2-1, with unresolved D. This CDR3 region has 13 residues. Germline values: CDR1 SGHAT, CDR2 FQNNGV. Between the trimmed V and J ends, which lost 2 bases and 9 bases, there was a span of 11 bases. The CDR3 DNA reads TGTGCCAGCAGCTTACTTAGCTTTGCTGAGCAGTTCTTC. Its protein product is CASSLLSFAEQFF.